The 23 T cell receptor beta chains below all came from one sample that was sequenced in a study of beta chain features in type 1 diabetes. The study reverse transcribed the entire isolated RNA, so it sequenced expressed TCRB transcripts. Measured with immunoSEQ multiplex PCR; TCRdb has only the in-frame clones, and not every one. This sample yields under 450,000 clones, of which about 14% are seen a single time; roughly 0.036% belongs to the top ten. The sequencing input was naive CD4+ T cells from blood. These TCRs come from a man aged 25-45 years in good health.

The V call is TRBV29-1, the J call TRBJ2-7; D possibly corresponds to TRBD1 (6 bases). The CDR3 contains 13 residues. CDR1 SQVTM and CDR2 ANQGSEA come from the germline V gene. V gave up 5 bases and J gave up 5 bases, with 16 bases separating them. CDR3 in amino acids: CSVLYRVGHEQYF. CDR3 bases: TGCAGCGTTTTGTACAGGGTCGGCCACGAGCAGTACTTC.

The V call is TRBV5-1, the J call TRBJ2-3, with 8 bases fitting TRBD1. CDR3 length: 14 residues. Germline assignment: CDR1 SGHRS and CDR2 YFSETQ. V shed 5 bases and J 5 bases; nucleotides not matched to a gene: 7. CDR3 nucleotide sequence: TGCGCCAGCAGATACAGGGGGAATGTAGATACGCAGTATTTT. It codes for CASRYRGNVDTQYF.

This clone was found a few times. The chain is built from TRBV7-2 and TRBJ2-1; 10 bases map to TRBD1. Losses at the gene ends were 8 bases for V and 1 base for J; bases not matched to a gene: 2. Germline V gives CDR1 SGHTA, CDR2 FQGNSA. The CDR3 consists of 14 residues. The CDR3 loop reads CASAGQGSYNEQFF. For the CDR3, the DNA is TGTGCCAGCGCGGGACAGGGGTCCTACAATGAGCAGTTCTTC.

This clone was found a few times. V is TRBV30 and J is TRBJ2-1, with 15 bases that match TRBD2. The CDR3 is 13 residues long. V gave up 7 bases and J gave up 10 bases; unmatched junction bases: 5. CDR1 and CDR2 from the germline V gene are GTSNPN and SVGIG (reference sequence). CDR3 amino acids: CAFLGTSGREQFF. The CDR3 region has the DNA TGTGCCTTCCTCGGGACTAGCGGGAGGGAGCAGTTCTTC.

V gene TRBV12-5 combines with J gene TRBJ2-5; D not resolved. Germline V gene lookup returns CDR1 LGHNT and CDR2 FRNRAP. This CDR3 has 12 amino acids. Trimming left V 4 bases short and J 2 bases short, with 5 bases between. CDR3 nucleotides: TGTGCTAGTGGTTCCACACAAGAGACCCAGTACTTC. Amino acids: CASGSTQETQYF.

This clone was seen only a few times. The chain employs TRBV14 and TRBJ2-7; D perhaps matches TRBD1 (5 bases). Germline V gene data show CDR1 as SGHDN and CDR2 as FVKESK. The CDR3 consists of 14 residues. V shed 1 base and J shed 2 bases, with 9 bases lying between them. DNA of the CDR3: TGTGCCAGCAGCCAAGTAAGGGGAACCTACGAGCAGTACTTC. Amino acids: CASSQVRGTYEQYF.

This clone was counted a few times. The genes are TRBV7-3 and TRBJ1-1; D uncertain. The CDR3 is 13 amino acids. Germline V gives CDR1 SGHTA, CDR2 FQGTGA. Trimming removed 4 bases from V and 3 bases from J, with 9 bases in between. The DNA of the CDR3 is TGTGCCAGCAGCTCCCAGGTATACACTGAAGCTTTCTTT. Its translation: CASSSQVYTEAFF.

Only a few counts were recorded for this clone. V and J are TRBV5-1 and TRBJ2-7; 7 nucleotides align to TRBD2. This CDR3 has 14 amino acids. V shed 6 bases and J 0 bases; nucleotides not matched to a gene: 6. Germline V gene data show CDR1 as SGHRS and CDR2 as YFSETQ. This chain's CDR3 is CASTRAGPSYEQYF. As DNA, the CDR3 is TGCGCCAGCACCAGAGCGGGGCCCTCCTACGAGCAGTACTTC.

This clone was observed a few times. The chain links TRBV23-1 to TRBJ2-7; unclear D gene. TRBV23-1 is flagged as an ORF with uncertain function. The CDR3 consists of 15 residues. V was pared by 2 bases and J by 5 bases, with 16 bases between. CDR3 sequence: CASSQSRRDDNEQYF. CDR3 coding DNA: TGCGCCAGCAGTCAAAGTAGGCGAGACGACAACGAGCAGTACTTC.

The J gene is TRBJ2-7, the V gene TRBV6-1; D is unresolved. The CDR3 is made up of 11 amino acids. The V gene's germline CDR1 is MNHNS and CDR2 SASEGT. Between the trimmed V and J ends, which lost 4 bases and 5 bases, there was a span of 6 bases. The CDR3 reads CASSGPDEQYV. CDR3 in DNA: TGTGCCAGCAGTGGCCCGGACGAGCAGTACGTC.

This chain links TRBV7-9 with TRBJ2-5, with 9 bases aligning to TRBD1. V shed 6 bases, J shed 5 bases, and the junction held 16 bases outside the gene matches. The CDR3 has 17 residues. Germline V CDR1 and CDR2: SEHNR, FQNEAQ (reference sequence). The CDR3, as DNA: TGTGCCAGCAGGCGGACAGGGGCGCTGTGGTCGACCGAGACCCAGTACTTC. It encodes CASRRTGALWSTETQYF.

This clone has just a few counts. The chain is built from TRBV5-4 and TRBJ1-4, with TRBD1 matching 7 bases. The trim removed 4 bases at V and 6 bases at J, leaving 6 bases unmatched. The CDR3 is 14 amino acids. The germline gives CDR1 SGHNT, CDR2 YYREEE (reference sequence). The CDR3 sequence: CASSPGTDDEKLFF. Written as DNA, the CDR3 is TGTGCCAGCAGCCCGGGGACAGATGATGAAAAACTGTTTTTT.

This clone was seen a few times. CDR3 nucleotide sequence: TGCGCCAGCAGCTTGGGAACGGTTACGGGCGAGCAGTACTTC. Translation: CASSLGTVTGEQYF. V and J are TRBV5-1 and TRBJ2-7, with unresolved D. Germline lookup yields CDR1 SGHRS and CDR2 YFSETQ. Trimming cost V 0 bases and J 6 bases, with 13 bases left between them. The CDR3 is 14 amino acids.

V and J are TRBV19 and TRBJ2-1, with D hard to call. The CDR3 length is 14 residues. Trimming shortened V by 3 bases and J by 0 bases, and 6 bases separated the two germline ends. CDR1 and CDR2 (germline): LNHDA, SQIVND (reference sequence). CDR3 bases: TGTGCCAGTAGTATCTATGGCTCCTACAATGAGCAGTTCTTC. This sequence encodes CASSIYGSYNEQFF.

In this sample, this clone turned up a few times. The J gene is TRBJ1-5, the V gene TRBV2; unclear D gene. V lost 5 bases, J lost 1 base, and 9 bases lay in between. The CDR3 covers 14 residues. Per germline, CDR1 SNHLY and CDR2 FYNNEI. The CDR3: CASSRVDSNQPQHF. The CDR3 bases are TGTGCCAGCAGTCGAGTGGACAGCAATCAGCCCCAGCATTTT.

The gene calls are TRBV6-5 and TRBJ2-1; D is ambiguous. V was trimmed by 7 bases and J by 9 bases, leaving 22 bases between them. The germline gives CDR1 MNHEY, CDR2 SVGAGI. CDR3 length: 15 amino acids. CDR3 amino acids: CASTIRRTLLGEQFF. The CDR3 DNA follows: TGTGCCAGCACTATCCGTAGAACGCTACTTGGTGAGCAGTTCTTC.

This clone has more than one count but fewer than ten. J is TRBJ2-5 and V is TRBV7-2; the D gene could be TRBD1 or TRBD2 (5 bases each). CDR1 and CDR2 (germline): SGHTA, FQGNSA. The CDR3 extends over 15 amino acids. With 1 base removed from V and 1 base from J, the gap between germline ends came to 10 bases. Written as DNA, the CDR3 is TGTGCCAGCAGCTTAGATCGGGGCCCCCAAGAGACCCAGTACTTC. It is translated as CASSLDRGPQETQYF.

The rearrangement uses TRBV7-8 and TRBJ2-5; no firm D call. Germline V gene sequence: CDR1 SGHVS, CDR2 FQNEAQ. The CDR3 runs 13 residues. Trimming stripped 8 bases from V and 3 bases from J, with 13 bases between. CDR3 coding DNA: TGTGCCAGCGGTTCTCGTCGGAAAGAGACCCAGTACTTC. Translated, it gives CASGSRRKETQYF.

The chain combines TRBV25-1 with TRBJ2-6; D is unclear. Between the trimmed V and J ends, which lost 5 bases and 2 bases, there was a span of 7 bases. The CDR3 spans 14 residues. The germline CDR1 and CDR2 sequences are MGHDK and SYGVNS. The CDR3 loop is CASSWPAGANVLTF. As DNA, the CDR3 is TGTGCCAGCAGTTGGCCAGCTGGGGCCAACGTCCTGACTTTC.

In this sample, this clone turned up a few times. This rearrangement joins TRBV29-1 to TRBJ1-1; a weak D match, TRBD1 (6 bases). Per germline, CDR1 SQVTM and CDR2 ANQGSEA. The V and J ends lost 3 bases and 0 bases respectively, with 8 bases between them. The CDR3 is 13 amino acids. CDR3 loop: CSVETGVNTEAFF. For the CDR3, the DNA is TGCAGCGTTGAGACAGGAGTGAACACTGAAGCTTTCTTT.

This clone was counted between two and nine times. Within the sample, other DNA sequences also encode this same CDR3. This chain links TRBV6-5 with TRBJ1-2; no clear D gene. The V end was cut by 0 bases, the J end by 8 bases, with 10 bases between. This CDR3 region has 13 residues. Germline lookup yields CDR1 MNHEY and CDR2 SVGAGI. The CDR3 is CASSYSRGNGYTF. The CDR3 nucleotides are TGTGCCAGCAGTTACTCGAGAGGGAACGGCTACACCTTC.

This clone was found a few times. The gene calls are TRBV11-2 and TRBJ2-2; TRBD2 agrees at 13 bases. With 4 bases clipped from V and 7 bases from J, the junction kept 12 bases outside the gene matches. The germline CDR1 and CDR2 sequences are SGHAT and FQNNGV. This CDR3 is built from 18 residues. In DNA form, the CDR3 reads TGTGCCAGCAGCTCCAAGCGGACTAGCGGGAGAGGTCACGGGGAGCTGTTTTTT. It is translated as CASSSKRTSGRGHGELFF.

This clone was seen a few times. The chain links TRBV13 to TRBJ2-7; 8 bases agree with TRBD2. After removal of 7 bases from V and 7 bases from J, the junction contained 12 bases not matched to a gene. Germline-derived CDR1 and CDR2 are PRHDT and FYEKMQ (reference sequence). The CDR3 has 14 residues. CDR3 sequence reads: CASISSSGRGEQYV. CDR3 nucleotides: TGTGCCAGCATCTCGTCCAGCGGGAGAGGTGAGCAGTACGTC.